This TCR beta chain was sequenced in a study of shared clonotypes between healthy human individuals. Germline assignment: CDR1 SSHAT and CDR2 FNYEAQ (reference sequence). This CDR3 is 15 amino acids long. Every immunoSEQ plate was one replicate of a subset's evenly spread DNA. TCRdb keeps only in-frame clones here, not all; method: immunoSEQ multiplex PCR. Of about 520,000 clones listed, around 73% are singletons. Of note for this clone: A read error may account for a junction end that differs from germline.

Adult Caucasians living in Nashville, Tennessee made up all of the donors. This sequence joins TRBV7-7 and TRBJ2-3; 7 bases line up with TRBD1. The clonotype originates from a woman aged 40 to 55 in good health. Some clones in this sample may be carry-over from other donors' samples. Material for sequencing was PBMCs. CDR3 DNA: TGTGCTAGCAGCCCAGACAGGGCCAGCACAGATACGCAGTATTTT. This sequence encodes CASSPDRASTDTQYF.